The T cell receptor beta chain under discussion was sequenced for a study of identical twins. TCRdb used MiXCR to reprocess the 5' RACE reads, holding one entry per CDR3 protein. The sample lists some 320,000 distinct CDR3 sequences, 9% to 15% occurring once. The sample holds a few counts of this clonotype. The CDR3 length is 15 residues. The V end was cut by 2 bases, the J end by 0 bases, with 14 bases between. Germline lookup yields CDR1 DFQATT and CDR2 SNEGSKA (reference sequence). These sequences were also reported in another study, on yellow fever vaccine responses in identical twins. Per that study: Among the twins, the vaccine T cell response reportedly seemed partly convergent and partly personalized.

The sequence derives from a woman aged 18-30 years in good health. The source material was CD8+ T cells sorted from blood. This chain links TRBV20-1 with TRBJ2-7, with D possibly TRBD1 on 5 matching bases. The CDR3, as DNA: TGCAGTGCTAGACCCAGGGATCCCACCTCCTACGAGCAGTACGTC. Its translation: CSARPRDPTSYEQYV.